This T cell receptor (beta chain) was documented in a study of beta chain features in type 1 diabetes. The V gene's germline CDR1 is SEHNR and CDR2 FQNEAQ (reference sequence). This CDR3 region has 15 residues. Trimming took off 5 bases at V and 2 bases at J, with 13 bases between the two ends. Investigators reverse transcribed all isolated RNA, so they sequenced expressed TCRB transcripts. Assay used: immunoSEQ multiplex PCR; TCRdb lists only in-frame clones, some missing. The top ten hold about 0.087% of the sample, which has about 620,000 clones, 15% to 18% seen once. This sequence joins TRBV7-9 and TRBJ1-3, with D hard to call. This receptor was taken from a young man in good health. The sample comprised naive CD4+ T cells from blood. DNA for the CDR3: TGTGCCAGCAGCCCTCGACAACTGACTGGAAACACCATATATTTT. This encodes CASSPRQLTGNTIYF. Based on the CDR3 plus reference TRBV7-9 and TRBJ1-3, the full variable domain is DTGVSQNPRHKITKRGQNVTFRCDPISEHNRLYWYRQTLGQGPEFLTYFQNEAQLEKSRLLSDRFSAERPKGSFSTLEIQRTEQGDSAMYLCASSPRQLTGNTIYFGEGSWLTVV.